The TCR beta chain described here comes from a study of shared T cell receptors in the human thymus (dated by TCRdb to the early 2020s). As for the study more broadly: The study investigated the way shared, self-reactive T-cell receptor alpha chains are produced in the human thymus.

As for this clone: Its antigen remains undetermined. Within one base of it there is no much larger clone, and no base qualities were kept.

V is shortened by 6 bases, J by 8 bases, and the region joining them spans 19 bases. The CDR3 runs 14 amino acids, cysteine and phenylalanine included. Kept here is only the CDR3 DNA, which spans 42 bases and is read in frame from base 1. Taken from the germline V gene, the CDR1 and CDR2 loops are MDHEN and SYDVKM. Library construction relied on the immunoSEQ multiplex PCR assay. TCRdb stores this immuneACCESS table with in-frame sequences only. Part of the clones is absent; in the studies checked, under half of the shortfall reflects unresolved V genes, and no reason is known for the rest. This sample holds more than 550,000 clones; around 87% were observed only once. Just under 0.0095% of the sample belongs to the ten largest clones. The same sample was also used in a study of human thymus T cells. Per that second paper: The donors were immunologically healthy infants in Finland who had open corrective cardiac surgery for congenital heart defects. Thymus tissue was obtained as surgical resects removed during corrective cardiac surgery. Both the thymic and the peripheral blood repertoires appeared to show biased V and J gene segment usage. Highly overlapping thymic TCR repertoires among unrelated individuals were reported in the related research. The study described the TCR alpha and beta repertoires in under ten infant thymus samples and a few matching peripheral blood samples. The infant donors were roughly 6 to 250 days old, and the cohort included over five males and a couple of females. Thymocytes were mechanically released from the tissue and were stored as pellets of about 9-33 million cells at -70 degrees C. A QIAsymphony instrument was used to extract genomic DNA from frozen cell pellets. The immunoSEQ multiplex PCR assay was used to amplify the TCRB and TCRAD loci from a standardized amount of quality-controlled genomic DNA. The amplicons covered the V(D)J region and were long enough to include the CDR3 and to identify the V and J genes. Amplicon sequencing was performed on an Illumina platform through the commercial immunoSEQ service. Primer bias and sequencing errors were corrected as previously described, and TCRAD and TCRB definitions were based on the IMGT database. Analysis of the repertoires was done with immunoSEQ Analyzer 3.0 and VDJTools and included basic statistics, V/J segment usage, diversity estimates, rarefaction and pairwise overlap. To estimate diversity, the Chao1, ChaoE, Efron-Thisted, Shannon and inverse Simpson indices were applied, and diversity was also estimated on datasets down-sampled to the smallest sample. Repertoire overlap was determined by strict matching of CDR3 nucleotide sequence, V gene and J gene, and Jaccard-based multidimensional scaling clustering was applied. On average, thymus samples yielded 800,000 or so unique TCRB clonotypes, whereas blood samples yielded around 88,000.

The clonotype was recovered from a boy in the first two years of life with a congenital heart defect. Donor details come from another sample of the same person, matched by shared clones. Sequenced sample: thymocytes. The chain is assembled from TRBV28 and TRBJ1-2; TRBD1 is a possible D gene, resting on 6 matching bases. The CDR3 region has the sequence CASRTGSGRGGYTF. The nucleotide sequence reads as follows: TGTGCCAGCAGAACGGGATCAGGGAGGGGGGGCTACACCTTC.